This TCR beta chain originates from a study of T cell responses to AZD1222 COVID-19 vaccine. Overall study results and limits: Reports say nearly half of spike-specific TCRs go after unmutated variant regions. Repertoire samples came only from after the peak T cell response.

The V and J ends lost 4 bases and 4 bases respectively, with 20 bases between them. This CDR3 contains 16 residues. Germline-derived CDR1 and CDR2 are LNHDA and SQIVND (reference sequence). Clones were read by immunoSEQ multiplex PCR, and TCRdb kept only the in-frame ones, dropping some. The sample shows about 92,000 clones, roughly 90% of them seen only once. In regard to this clone: Its antigen is undetermined.

The source is an adult in good health. This sample comprised peripheral blood, obtained on day 0 of AZD1222 vaccination. The chain carries TRBV19 and TRBJ2-7, with a possible D match to TRBD2 (6 bases). CDR3 DNA: TGTGCCAGTAGTACCGCGGGGCAGGGTAGCCCTTACGAGCAGTACTTC. Translated: CASSTAGQGSPYEQYF.